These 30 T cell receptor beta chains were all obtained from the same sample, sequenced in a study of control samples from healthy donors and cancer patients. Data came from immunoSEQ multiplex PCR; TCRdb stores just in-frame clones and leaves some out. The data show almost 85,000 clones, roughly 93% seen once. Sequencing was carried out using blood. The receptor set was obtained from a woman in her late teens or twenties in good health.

This CDR3 reads CASSGTGSSTGDTQYF. The CDR3 coding sequence is TGTGCCAGCAGCGGGACCGGGAGCTCTACGGGGGATACGCAGTATTTT. The chain is built from TRBV9 and TRBJ2-3; maybe TRBD2 (6 bases). The V end lost 3 bases, the J end lost 6 bases, and 20 bases lay between the germline ends. Germline CDR1 reads SGDLS; CDR2 reads YYNGEE. There are 16 residues in the CDR3.

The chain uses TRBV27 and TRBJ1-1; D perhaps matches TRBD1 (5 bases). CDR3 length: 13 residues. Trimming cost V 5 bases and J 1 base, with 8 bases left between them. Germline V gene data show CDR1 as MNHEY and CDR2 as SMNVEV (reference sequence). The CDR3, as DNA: TGTGCCAGCAGTCGCGGGGGGAACACTGAAGCTTTCTTT. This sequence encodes CASSRGGNTEAFF.

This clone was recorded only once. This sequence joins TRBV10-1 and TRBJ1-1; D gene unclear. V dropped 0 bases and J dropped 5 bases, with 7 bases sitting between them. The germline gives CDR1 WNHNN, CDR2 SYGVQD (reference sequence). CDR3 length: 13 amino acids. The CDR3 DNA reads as TGCGCCAGCAGTGAGTCTGCAAAAACTGAAGCTTTCTTT. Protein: CASSESAKTEAFF.

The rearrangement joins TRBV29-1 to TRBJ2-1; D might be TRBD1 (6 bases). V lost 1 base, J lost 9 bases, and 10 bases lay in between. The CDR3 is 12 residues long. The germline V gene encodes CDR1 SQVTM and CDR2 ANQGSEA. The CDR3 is CSVEAQGGEQFF. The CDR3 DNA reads TGCAGCGTTGAAGCACAGGGCGGTGAGCAGTTCTTC.

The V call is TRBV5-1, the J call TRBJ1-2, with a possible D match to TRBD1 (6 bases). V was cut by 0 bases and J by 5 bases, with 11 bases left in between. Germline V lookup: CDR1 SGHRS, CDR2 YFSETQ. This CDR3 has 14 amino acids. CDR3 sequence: CASSLVSGDYGYTF. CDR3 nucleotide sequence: TGCGCCAGCAGCTTGGTGTCAGGGGATTATGGCTACACCTTC.

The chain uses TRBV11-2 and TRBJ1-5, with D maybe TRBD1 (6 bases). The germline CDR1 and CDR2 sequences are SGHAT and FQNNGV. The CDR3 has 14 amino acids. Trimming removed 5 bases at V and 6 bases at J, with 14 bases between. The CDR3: CASSLQGWGQPQHF. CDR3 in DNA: TGTGCCAGCAGCCTACAGGGATGGGGTCAGCCCCAGCATTTT.

CDR3: CASSENRGDGELFF. For the CDR3, the DNA is TGTGCCAGCAGTGAAAACAGGGGGGACGGGGAGCTGTTTTTT. The chain employs TRBV28 and TRBJ2-2; 8 bases align to TRBD1. Trimming removed 5 bases from V and 7 bases from J; junction bases left unmatched: 6. In germline, CDR1 is MDHEN, CDR2 SYDVKM. The CDR3 covers 14 residues.

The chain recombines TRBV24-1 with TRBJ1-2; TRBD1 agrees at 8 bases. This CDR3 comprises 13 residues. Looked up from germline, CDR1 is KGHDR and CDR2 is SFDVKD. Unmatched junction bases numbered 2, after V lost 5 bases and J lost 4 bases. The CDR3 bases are TGTGCCACCAGTGTAACAGGGGGCTATGGCTACACCTTC. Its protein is CATSVTGGYGYTF.

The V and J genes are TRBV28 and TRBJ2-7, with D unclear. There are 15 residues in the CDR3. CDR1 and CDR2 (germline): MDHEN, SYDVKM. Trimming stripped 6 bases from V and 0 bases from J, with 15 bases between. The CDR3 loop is CASRPIRLSSYEQYF. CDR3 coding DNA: TGTGCCAGCAGACCCATAAGGTTATCCTCCTACGAGCAGTACTTC.

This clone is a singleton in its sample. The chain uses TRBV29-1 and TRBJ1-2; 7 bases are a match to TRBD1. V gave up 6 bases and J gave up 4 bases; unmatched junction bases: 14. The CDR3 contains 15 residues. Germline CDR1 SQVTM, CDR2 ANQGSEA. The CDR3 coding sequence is TGCAGCGTGTGGGTATGGGCAGGGGGTGTCTATGGCTACACCTTC. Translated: CSVWVWAGGVYGYTF.

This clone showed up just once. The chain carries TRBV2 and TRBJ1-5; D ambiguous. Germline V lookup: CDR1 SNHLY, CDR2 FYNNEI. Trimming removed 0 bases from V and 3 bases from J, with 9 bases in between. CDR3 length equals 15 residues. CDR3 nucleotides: TGTGCCAGCAGTGAAGCGCGTGCCACCAATCAGCCCCAGCATTTT. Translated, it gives CASSEARATNQPQHF. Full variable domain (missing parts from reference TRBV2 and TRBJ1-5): EPEVTQTPSHQVTQMGQEVILRCVPISNHLYFYWYRQILGQKVEFLVSFYNNEISEKSEIFDDQFSVERPDGSNFTLKIRSTKLEDSAMYFCASSEARATNQPQHFGDGTRLSIL.

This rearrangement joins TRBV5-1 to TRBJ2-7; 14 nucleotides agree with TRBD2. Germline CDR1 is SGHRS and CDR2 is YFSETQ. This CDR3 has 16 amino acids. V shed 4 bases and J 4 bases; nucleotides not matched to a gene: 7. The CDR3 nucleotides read TGCGCCAGCAGCAGTCGACTAGCGGGAGGGCCTTACGAGCAGTACTTC. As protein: CASSSRLAGGPYEQYF.

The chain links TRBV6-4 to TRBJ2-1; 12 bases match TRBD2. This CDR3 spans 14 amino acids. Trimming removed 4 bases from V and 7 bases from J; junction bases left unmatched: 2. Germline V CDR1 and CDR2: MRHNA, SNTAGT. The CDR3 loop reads CASSGLAGGNEQFF. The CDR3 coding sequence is TGTGCCAGCAGTGGGCTAGCGGGGGGGAATGAGCAGTTCTTC.

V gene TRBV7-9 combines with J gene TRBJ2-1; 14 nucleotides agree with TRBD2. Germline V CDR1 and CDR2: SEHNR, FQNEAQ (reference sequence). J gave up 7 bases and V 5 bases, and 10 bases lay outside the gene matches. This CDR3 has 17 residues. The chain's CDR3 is CASSLGTSGSEENEQFF. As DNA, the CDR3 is TGTGCCAGCAGCCTAGGGACTAGCGGGAGTGAAGAAAATGAGCAGTTCTTC.

The CDR3 DNA follows: TGTGCCAGCCAAAGGGGGGGAACAGGAAACACCATATATTTT. Amino acids: CASQRGGTGNTIYF. J is TRBJ1-3 and V is TRBV28, with a weak D call TRBD1 (6 bases). V lost 8 bases, J lost 4 bases, and 15 bases lay in between. This CDR3 contains 14 residues. The germline CDR1 and CDR2 sequences are MDHEN and SYDVKM. The whole variable domain, remainder taken from reference TRBV28 and TRBJ1-3, is DVKVTQSSRYLVKRTGEKVFLECVQDMDHENMFWYRQDPGLGLRLIYFSYDVKMKEKGDIPEGYSVSREKKERFSLILESASTNQTSMYLCASQRGGTGNTIYFGEGSWLTVV.

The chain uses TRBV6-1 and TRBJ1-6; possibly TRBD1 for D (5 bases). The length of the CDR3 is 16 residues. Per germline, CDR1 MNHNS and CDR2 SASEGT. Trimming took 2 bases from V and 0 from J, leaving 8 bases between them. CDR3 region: CASSEWGSSYNSPLHF. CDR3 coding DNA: TGTGCCAGCAGTGAATGGGGGAGCTCCTATAATTCACCCCTCCACTTT.

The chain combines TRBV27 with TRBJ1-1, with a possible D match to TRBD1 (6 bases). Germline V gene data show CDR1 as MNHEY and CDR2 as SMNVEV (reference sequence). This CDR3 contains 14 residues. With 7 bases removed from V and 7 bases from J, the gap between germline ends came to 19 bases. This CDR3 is CASKVRDTLREAFF. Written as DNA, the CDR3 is TGTGCCAGCAAGGTCCGGGACACCCTCCGTGAAGCTTTCTTT.

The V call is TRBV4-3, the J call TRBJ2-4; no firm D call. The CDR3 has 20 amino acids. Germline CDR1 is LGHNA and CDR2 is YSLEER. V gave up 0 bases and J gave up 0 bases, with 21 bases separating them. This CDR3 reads CASSQEPTGSNSGAKNIQYF. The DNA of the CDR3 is TGCGCCAGCAGCCAAGAACCAACCGGGTCGAATTCGGGAGCCAAAAACATTCAGTACTTC.

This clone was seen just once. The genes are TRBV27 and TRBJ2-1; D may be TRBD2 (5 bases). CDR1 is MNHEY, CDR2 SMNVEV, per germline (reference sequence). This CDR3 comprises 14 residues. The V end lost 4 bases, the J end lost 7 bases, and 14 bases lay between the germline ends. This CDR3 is CASSSGGSGNEQFF. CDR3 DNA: TGTGCCAGCAGTTCAGGCGGCTCGGGAAATGAGCAGTTCTTC.

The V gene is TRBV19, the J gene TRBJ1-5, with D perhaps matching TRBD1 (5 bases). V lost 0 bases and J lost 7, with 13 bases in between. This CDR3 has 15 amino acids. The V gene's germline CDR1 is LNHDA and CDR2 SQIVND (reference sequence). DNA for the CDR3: TGTGCCAGTAGTATAGATGTCGGGAAGGGGCAGCCCCAGCATTTT. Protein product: CASSIDVGKGQPQHF.

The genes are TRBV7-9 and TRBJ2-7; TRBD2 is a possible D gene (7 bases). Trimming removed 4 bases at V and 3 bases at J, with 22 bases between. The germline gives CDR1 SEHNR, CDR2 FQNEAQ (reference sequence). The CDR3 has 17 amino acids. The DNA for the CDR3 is TGTGCCAGCAGCTCGCCGCGCGGGGGCCCCTCAGACTACGAGCAGTACTTC. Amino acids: CASSSPRGGPSDYEQYF.

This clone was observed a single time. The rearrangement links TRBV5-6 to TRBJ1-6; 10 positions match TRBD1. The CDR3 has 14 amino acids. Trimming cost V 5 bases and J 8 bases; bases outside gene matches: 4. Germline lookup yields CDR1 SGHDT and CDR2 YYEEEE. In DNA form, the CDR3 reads TGTGCCAGCAGGCGGACAGGGGGTGATTCACCCCTCCACTTT. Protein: CASRRTGGDSPLHF.

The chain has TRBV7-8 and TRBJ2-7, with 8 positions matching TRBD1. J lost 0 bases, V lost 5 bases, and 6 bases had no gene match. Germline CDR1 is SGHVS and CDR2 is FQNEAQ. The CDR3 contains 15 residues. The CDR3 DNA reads TGTGCCAGCAGCCACGGACAGGGTGGCTCCTACGAGCAGTACTTC. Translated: CASSHGQGGSYEQYF.

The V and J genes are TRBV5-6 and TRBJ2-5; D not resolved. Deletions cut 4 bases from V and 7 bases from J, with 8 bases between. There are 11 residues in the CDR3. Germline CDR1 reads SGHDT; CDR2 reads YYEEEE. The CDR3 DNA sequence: TGTGCCAGCAGCCTATTGGGGACCCAGTACTTC. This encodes CASSLLGTQYF.

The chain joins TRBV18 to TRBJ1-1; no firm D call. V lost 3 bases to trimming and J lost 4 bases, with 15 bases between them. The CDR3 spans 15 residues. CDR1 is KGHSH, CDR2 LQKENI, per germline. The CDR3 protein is CASSPTTTLVTEAFF. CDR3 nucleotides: TGTGCCAGCTCACCGACGACTACCCTGGTCACTGAAGCTTTCTTT.

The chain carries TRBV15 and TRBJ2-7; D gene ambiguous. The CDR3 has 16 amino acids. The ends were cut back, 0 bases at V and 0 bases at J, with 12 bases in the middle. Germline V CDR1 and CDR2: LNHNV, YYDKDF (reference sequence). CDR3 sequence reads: CATSRDYARSSYEQYF. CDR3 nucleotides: TGTGCCACCAGCAGAGATTACGCCAGAAGCTCCTACGAGCAGTACTTC.

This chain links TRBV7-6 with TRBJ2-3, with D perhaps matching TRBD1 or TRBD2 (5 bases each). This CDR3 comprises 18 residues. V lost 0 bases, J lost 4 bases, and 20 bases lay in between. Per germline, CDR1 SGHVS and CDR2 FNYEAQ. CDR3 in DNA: TGTGCCAGCAGCTTAGCGATCAGGGCGGACCTAGCACCAGATACGCAGTATTTT. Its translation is CASSLAIRADLAPDTQYF.

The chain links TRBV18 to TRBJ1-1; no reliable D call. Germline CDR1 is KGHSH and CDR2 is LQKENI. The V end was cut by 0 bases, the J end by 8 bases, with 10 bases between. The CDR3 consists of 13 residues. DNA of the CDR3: TGTGCCAGCTCACCACCGTATACACAGGAAGCTTTCTTT. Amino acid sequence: CASSPPYTQEAFF.

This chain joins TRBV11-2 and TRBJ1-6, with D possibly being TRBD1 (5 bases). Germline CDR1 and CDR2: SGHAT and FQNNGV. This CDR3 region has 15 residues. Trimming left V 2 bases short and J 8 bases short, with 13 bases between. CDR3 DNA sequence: TGTGCCAGCAGCTTATACAGGCGGCAGGATTCACCCCTCCACTTT. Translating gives CASSLYRRQDSPLHF.

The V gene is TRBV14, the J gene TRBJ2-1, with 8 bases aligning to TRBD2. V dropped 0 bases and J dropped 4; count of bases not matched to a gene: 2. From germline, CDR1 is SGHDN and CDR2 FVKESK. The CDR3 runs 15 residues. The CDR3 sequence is CASSQDGRAYNEQFF. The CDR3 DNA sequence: TGTGCCAGCAGCCAAGACGGGAGGGCATACAATGAGCAGTTCTTC.